Listed below are T cell receptor beta chains from one sample, sequenced in a study of shared clonotypes between healthy human individuals. The repertoire was sequenced with immunoSEQ multiplex PCR; TCRdb's copy has only in-frame clones and lacks some. The sample lists about 2.2 million clones; over 85% were seen once. What was sequenced was naive CD8+ T cells from PBMCs. These receptors were obtained from a man aged 18 to 35 in good health. Some clones in this sample may be carry-over from other donors' samples. Each CDR3 is given with its conserved first and last residue. D genes are given only for firm matches. Rows give clone size only sometimes, using once, few, many, or a class for an expanded clone.

TRBJ1-1,.,TRBV6-6,.,TGTGCCAGCAGCCCTACGAACACTGAAGCTTTCTTT,CASSPTNTEAFF
TRBJ2-5,TRBD2,TRBV6-5,once,TGTGCCAGCAGGGTAGGACTAGCCGGCGAGACCCAGTACTTC,CASRVGLAGETQYF
TRBJ2-7,TRBD2,TRBV9,.,TGTGCCAGCAGCGGGGCCGGGACTAGGTTCCCCTACGAGCAGTACTTC,CASSGAGTRFPYEQYF
TRBJ2-7,.,TRBV19,.,TGTGCCAGTAGTATAGATGGGGGACGGATGTCCTACGAGCAGTACTTC,CASSIDGGRMSYEQYF
TRBJ2-1,TRBD2,TRBV11-2,.,TGTGCCAGCAGCTGGACTAGCGGGAGGGCCAAGTACAATGAGCAGTTCTTC,CASSWTSGRAKYNEQFF
TRBJ2-7,TRBD1,TRBV5-1,.,TGCGCCAGCACCCTCTTGGGACAGGCGGGCGGACAGGGGGGAGACGAGCAGTACTTC,CASTLLGQAGGQGGDEQYF
TRBJ2-2,.,TRBV16,.,TGTGCCAGCAGCCAAGCCACCACCGGGGAGCTGTTTTTT,CASSQATTGELFF
TRBJ2-1,TRBD2,TRBV9,.,TGTGCCAGCAGCGTCGCCTACCGAACTAGCGACAATGAGCAGTTCTTC,CASSVAYRTSDNEQFF
TRBJ2-6,TRBD1,TRBV7-6,once,TGTGCCAGCAGCCCCAGGACAGGGACCGGGGCCAACGTCCTGACTTTC,CASSPRTGTGANVLTF
TRBJ2-7,.,TRBV7-2,.,TGTGCCAGCAGCTTAGGAGTCCTCTACGAGCAGTACTTC,CASSLGVLYEQYF
TRBJ2-7,.,TRBV27,.,TGTGCCAGCAGTTTATCGGCAGGACTCTACGAGCAGTACTTC,CASSLSAGLYEQYF
TRBJ1-2,TRBD1,TRBV2,.,TGTGCCAGCACCCCATTCCCCGGGACAGGGGAAGGCTACACCTTC,CASTPFPGTGEGYTF
TRBJ2-2,.,TRBV2,.,TGTGCCAGTACCGGGGCCCATGAGGGTCGGGGCACCGGGGAGCTGTTTTTT,CASTGAHEGRGTGELFF
TRBJ2-5,.,TRBV19,.,TGTGCCAGTAGTATACAAGGCGGGGAGACCCAGTACTTC,CASSIQGGETQYF
TRBJ2-3,.,TRBV6-5,.,TGTGCCAGCAGTGGAGGGGGCACGCAGTATTTT,CASSGGGTQYF
TRBJ2-7,.,TRBV9,.,TGTGCCAGCAGCGTAGCGGCGGGGAACTACGAGCAGTACTTC,CASSVAAGNYEQYF
TRBJ2-1,TRBD1,TRBV9,.,TGTGCCAGCAGCGTATGGGACAGGGGTGTGTCCTACAATGAGCAGTTCTTC,CASSVWDRGVSYNEQFF
TRBJ2-7,TRBD1,TRBV5-1,.,TGCGCCAGCAGCTTGGCACCGGACAGGAGCGCCTACGAGCAGTACTTC,CASSLAPDRSAYEQYF
TRBJ2-2,.,TRBV29-1,.,TGCAGCGTTCTTAACCCGGAGACCACGAACACCGGGGAGCTGTTTTTT,CSVLNPETTNTGELFF
TRBJ2-7,.,TRBV5-1,.,TGCGCCAGCAGCTTGGCCTCAAGGTTAGGAGGCTACGAGCAGTACTTC,CASSLASRLGGYEQYF
TRBJ1-2,.,TRBV25-1,.,TGTGCCAGCAGTGGAGCCTGGAGGGGTTGGTTTAACTATGGCTACACCTTC,CASSGAWRGWFNYGYTF
TRBJ2-7,.,TRBV29-1,.,TGCAGCGTGGTCATTGCTTCACTAGGCTACGAGCAGTACTTC,CSVVIASLGYEQYF
TRBJ1-3,.,TRBV27,.,TGTGCCAGCAGTCGCTCCGGTACAGGGATGCCTGGAAACACCATATATTTT,CASSRSGTGMPGNTIYF
TRBJ2-2,.,TRBV6-1,.,TGTGCCAGCAGTGAAGAGTTGGGATATTTCCCCGGGGAGCTGTTTTTT,CASSEELGYFPGELFF
TRBJ2-2,.,TRBV10-3,.,TGTGCCATCAGTGAAGGCGGAGCGAACACCGGGGAGCTGTTTTTT,CAISEGGANTGELFF
TRBJ2-6,.,TRBV27,.,TGTGCCAGCAGTTTATCGCCCTACAGGGAATTAGCTGGGGCCAACGTCCTGACTTTC,CASSLSPYRELAGANVLTF
TRBJ2-5,.,TRBV9,.,TGTGCCAGCAGCGCCTCGACGACCCAGTACTTC,CASSASTTQYF
TRBJ2-5,.,TRBV6-1,.,TGTGCCAGCAGTGAAAGGGCAGGTCGGCTCCCAGGGACCCAGTACTTC,CASSERAGRLPGTQYF
TRBJ1-2,.,TRBV27,once,TGTGCCAGCAGTTTCTGGGCAGCCGATAACTATGGCTACACCTTC,CASSFWAADNYGYTF
TRBJ2-4,.,TRBV9,.,TGTGCCAGCAGCGTAGACGGAGCCAAAAACATTCAGTACTTC,CASSVDGAKNIQYF
TRBJ2-3,.,TRBV15,.,TGTGCCACCAGCAGGACGAGGGATACGCAGTATTTT,CATSRTRDTQYF
TRBJ2-7,TRBD1,TRBV27,.,TGTGCCAGCAGTAACCCGACAGGGGTGGTCGTCTACGAGCAGTACTTC,CASSNPTGVVVYEQYF
TRBJ1-1,.,TRBV27,.,TGTGCCAGCAGTCCAGACGGTCAGCCGAACACTGAAGCTTTCTTT,CASSPDGQPNTEAFF
TRBJ2-1,.,TRBV27,.,TGTGCCACTTCCCCGAGAGGAGCCGACAATGAGCAGTTCTTC,CATSPRGADNEQFF
TRBJ2-2,.,TRBV27,.,TGTGCCAGCAGTTTATCGGGTACCTGGACCGGGGAGCTGTTTTTT,CASSLSGTWTGELFF
TRBJ2-2,.,TRBV29-1,.,TGCAGCGTTGATCCGGCGAACACCGGGGAGCTGTTTTTT,CSVDPANTGELFF
TRBJ2-7,.,TRBV15,.,TGTGCCACCAGCAGATTAGCGCGTGGCCTCTACGAGCAGTACTTC,CATSRLARGLYEQYF
TRBJ2-7,.,TRBV5-4,.,TGTGCCAGCAGCTTGGGGGAGTCGGGGGAGCAGTACTTC,CASSLGESGEQYF
TRBJ2-3,TRBD2,TRBV29-1,.,TGCAGCGGGGCCGGGACTAGCGGGAGGGGAACAGATACGCAGTATTTT,CSGAGTSGRGTDTQYF
TRBJ1-1,TRBD1,TRBV7-8,.,TGTGCCAGCAGCGCTGACAGGGGAGCCGGCTTCTTT,CASSADRGAGFF
TRBJ2-1,.,TRBV6-6,.,TGTGCCAGCAGTCCCCGGACTATCCTCTCCTACAATGAGCAGTTCTTC,CASSPRTILSYNEQFF
TRBJ1-1,.,TRBV9,.,TGTGCCAGCAGCGCTCCCTTTGGTCAAAATGTAGAAGCTTTCTTT,CASSAPFGQNVEAFF
TRBJ1-1,.,TRBV2,.,TGTGCCAGCAGGGTCGCCGGGACACCCTTCACTGAAGCTTTCTTT,CASRVAGTPFTEAFF
TRBJ2-3,.,TRBV9,.,TGTGCCAGCAGCGTAGTTCCGGCAGTGCTGGATACGCAGTATTTT,CASSVVPAVLDTQYF
TRBJ1-1,TRBD1,TRBV28,.,TGTGCCAGCAGTTTGGGCAGGGGGTTCACTGAAGCTTTCTTT,CASSLGRGFTEAFF
TRBJ1-2,TRBD1,TRBV7-9,.,TGTGCCAGCAGCTTAGATCGGACAGGGAACTATGGCTACACCTTC,CASSLDRTGNYGYTF
TRBJ2-5,.,TRBV7-3,.,TGTGCCAGCAGTGTTCCGGGGGAACAAGAGACCCAGTACTTC,CASSVPGEQETQYF
TRBJ1-5,.,TRBV6-5,.,TGTGCCAGCAGTTACAGTTTTCGTAGCAATCAGCCCCAGCATTTT,CASSYSFRSNQPQHF
TRBJ1-5,.,TRBV19,.,TGTGCCAGTAGGCCCGAGGGGCTCATCAATCAGCCCCAGCATTTT,CASRPEGLINQPQHF
TRBJ2-7,.,TRBV28,.,TGTGCCAGCAGTCCGGCTCACGAGCAGTACTTC,CASSPAHEQYF
TRBJ2-1,.,TRBV7-9,.,TGTGCCAGCAGCTCATACTACCCGTCCTACAATGAGCAGTTCTTC,CASSSYYPSYNEQFF
TRBJ2-2,.,TRBV7-3,.,TGTGCCAGCAGCTACACCAACACCGGGGAGCTGTTTTTT,CASSYTNTGELFF
TRBJ2-6,.,TRBV5-1,once,TGCGCCAGCAGCTTTGAGAACTCTGGGGCCAACGTCCTGACTTTC,CASSFENSGANVLTF
TRBJ2-5,TRBD2,TRBV9,.,TGTGCCAGCAGCGCGGGACTAGCGGCCAACCAAGAGACCCAGTACTTC,CASSAGLAANQETQYF
TRBJ2-3,TRBD2,TRBV10-2,once,TGCGCCAGCAGTGAGCCGTGGACTAGCGGGAGTCTCACAGATACGCAGTATTTT,CASSEPWTSGSLTDTQYF
TRBJ2-3,TRBD2,TRBV7-9,.,TGTGCCAGCAGCTTAGGGACTAGCGGGAATCGGGATACGCAGTATTTT,CASSLGTSGNRDTQYF
TRBJ1-1,.,TRBV9,.,TGTGCCAGCAGCCCCACGGGGGGTGGGACTGAAGCTTTCTTT,CASSPTGGGTEAFF
TRBJ2-7,TRBD2,TRBV19,.,TGTGCCAGTAGTTGGACTAGCGGGGTTTACGAGCAGTACTTC,CASSWTSGVYEQYF
TRBJ2-7,.,TRBV6-1,.,TGTGCCAGCAGTGGTCCCGGGACTGGCCTCTTCTACGAGCAGTACTTC,CASSGPGTGLFYEQYF